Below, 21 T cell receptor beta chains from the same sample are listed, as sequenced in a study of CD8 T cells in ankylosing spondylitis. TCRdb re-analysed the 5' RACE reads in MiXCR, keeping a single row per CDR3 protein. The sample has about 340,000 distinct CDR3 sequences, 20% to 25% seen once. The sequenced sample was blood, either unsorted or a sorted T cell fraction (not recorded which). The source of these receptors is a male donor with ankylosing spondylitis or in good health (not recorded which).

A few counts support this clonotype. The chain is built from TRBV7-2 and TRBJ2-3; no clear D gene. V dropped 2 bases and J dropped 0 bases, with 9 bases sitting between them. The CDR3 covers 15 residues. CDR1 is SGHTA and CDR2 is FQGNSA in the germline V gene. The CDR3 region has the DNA TGTGCCAGCAGCTTATCCTTCTCCAGCACAGATACGCAGTATTTT. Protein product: CASSLSFSSTDTQYF.

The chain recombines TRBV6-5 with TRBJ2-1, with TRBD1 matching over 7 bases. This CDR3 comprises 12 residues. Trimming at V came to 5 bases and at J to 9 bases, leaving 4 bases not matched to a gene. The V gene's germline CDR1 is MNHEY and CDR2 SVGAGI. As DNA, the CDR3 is TGTGCCAGCAGTACAGGGGACGGTGAGCAGTTCTTC. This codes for CASSTGDGEQFF.

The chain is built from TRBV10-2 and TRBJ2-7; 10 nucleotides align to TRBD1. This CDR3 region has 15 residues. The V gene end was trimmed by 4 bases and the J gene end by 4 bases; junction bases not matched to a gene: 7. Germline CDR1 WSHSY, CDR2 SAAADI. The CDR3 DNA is TGCGCCAGCAGTGGCGGACAGGGGGGTTGGTACGAGCAGTACTTC. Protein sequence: CASSGGQGGWYEQYF.

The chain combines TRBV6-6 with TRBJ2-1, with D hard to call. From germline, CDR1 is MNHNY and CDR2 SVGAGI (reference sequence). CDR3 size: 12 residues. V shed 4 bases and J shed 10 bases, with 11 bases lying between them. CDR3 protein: CASSSDVGEQFF. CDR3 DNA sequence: TGTGCCAGCAGTTCTGATGTGGGAGAGCAGTTCTTC.

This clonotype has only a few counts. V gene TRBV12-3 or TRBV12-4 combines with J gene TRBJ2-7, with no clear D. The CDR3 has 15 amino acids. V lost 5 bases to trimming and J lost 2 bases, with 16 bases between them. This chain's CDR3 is CASSIGSPAAYEQYF. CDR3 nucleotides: TGTGCCAGCAGTATTGGGTCCCCAGCCGCCTACGAGCAGTACTTC.

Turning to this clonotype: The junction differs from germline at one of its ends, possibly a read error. The CDR3 spells CASRPWDSEAALHF. CDR3 DNA: TGTGCCAGCAGACCCTGGGACAGCGAAGCCGCCCTGCACTTT. J is TRBJ1-6 and V is TRBV28; 7 positions match TRBD1. This CDR3 has 14 residues. The germline V gene encodes CDR1 MDHEN and CDR2 SYDVKM. Filled out from reference TRBV28 and TRBJ1-6, the complete variable domain reads DVKVTQSSRYLVKRTGEKVFLECVQDMDHENMFWYRQDPGLGLRLIYFSYDVKMKEKGDIPEGYSVSREKKERFSLILESASTNQTSMYLCASRPWDSEAALHFGNGTRLTVT.

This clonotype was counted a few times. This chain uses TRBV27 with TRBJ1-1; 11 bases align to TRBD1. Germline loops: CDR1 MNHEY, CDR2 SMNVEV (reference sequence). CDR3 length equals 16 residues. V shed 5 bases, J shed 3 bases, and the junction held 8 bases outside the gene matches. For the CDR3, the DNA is TGTGCCAGCAGTACCCGGACAGGGGGCAGGTACACTGAAGCTTTCTTT. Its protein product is CASSTRTGGRYTEAFF.

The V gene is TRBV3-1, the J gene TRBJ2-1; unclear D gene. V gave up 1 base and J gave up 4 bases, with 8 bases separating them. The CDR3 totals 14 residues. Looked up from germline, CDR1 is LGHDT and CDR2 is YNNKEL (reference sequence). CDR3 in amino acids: CASSQGARYNEQFF. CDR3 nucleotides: TGTGCCAGCAGCCAAGGGGCCCGATACAATGAGCAGTTCTTC.

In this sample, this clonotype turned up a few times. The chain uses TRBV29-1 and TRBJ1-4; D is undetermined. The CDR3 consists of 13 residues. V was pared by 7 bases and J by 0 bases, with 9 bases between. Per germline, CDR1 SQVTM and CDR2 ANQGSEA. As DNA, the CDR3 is TGCAGCGCCTATATAGCAACTAATGAAAAACTGTTTTTT. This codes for CSAYIATNEKLFF.

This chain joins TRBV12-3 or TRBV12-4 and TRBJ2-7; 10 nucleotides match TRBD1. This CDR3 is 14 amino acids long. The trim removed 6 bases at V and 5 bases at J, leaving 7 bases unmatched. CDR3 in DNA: TGTGCCAGCAGCCATGGGACAGGGGAAAACGAGCAGTACTTC. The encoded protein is CASSHGTGENEQYF.

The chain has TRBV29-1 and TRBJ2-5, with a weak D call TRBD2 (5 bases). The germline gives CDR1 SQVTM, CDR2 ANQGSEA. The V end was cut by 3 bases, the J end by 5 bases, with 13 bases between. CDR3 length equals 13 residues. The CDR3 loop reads CSVDDGVGETQYF. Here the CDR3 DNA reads TGCAGCGTTGATGACGGGGTTGGGGAGACCCAGTACTTC.

This CDR3 is CASSLPGTSINEQFF. The CDR3 nucleotides read TGTGCCAGCAGTCTACCTGGGACTAGCATAAATGAGCAGTTCTTC. The chain joins TRBV2 to TRBJ2-1; 9 positions agree with TRBD2. The CDR3 has 15 amino acids. V dropped 5 bases and J dropped 7; count of bases not matched to a gene: 9. Germline V lookup: CDR1 SNHLY, CDR2 FYNNEI.

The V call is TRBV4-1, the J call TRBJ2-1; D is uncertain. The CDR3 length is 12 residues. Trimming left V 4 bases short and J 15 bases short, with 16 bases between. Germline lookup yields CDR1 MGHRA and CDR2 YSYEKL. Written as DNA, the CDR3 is TGCGCCAGCAGCCCAGAACTATCTTCACTGTTCTTC. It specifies CASSPELSSLFF.

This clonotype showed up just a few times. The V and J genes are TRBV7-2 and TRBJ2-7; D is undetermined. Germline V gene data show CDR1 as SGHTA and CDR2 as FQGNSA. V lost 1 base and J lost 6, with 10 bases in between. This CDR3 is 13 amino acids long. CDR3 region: CASSLGHPAEQYF. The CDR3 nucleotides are TGTGCCAGCAGCTTAGGTCACCCCGCCGAGCAGTACTTC.

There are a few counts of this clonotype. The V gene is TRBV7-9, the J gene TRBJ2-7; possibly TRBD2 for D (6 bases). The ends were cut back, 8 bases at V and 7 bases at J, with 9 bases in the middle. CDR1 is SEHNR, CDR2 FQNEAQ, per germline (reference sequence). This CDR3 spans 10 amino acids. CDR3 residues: CASAGGEQYF. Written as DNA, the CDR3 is TGTGCCAGCGCTGGGGGGGAGCAGTACTTC. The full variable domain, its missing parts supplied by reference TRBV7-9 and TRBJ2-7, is DTGVSQNPRHKITKRGQNVTFRCDPISEHNRLYWYRQTLGQGPEFLTYFQNEAQLEKSRLLSDRFSAERPKGSFSTLEIQRTEQGDSAMYLCASAGGEQYFGPGTRLTVT.

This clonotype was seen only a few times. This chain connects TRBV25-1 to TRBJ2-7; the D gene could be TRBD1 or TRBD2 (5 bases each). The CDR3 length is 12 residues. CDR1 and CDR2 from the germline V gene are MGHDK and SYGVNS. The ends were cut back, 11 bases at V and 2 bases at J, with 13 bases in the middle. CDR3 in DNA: TGTGCCGCTTCCGGGGCGACCTACGAGCAGTACTTC. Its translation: CAASGATYEQYF.

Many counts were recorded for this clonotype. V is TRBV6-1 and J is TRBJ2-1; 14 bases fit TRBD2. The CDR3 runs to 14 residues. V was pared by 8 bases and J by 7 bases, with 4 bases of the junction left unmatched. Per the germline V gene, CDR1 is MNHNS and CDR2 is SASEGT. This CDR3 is CASGLAGGPNEQFF. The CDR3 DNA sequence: TGTGCCAGCGGACTAGCGGGGGGCCCGAATGAGCAGTTCTTC.

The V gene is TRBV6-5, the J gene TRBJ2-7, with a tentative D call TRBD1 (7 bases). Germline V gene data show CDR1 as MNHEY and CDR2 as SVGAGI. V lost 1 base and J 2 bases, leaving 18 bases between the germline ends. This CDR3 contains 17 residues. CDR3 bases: TGTGCCAGCAGTTACTTGCCCTGGGCAGGGGGGACCTACGAGCAGTACTTC. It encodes CASSYLPWAGGTYEQYF.

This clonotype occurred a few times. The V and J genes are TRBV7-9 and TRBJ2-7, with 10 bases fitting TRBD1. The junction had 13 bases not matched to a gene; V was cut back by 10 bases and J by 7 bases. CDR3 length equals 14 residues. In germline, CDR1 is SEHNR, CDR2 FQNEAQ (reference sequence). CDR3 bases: TGTGCCATCGCCCCGGGACAGGGGAGTGTGGAGCAGTACTTC. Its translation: CAIAPGQGSVEQYF.

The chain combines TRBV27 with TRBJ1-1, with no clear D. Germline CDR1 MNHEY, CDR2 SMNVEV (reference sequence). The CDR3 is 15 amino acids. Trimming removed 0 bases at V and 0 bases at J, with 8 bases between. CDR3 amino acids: CASSLSPQMNTEAFF. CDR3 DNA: TGTGCCAGCAGTTTATCGCCCCAAATGAACACTGAAGCTTTCTTT.

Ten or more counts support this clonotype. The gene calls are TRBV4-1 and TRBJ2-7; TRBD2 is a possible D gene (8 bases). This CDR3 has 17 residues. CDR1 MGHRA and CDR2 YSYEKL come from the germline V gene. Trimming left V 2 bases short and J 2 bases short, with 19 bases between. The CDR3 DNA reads TGCGCCAGCAGCCAAAGGGGGCTCGGGGGGGAGGCCTACGAGCAGTACTTC. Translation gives CASSQRGLGGEAYEQYF.